This T cell receptor beta chain was obtained from a study of OX40 agonist ivuxolimab in advanced cancers. Study background: The dose-escalation cohort had hepatocellular carcinoma, melanoma, renal cell or head and neck cancer. Antecedent anti-PD-1, anti-PD-L1 or anti-CTLA-4 therapy was permissible, with 35% to 40% having received some.

The method was immunoSEQ multiplex PCR; TCRdb's version includes in-frame clones alone and lacks a portion of them. The sample includes approximately 100,000 clones, about 85% of them seen just once. Remarks on this clone: The antigen remains undetermined.

The CDR3 sequence is 14 residues long. Deletions cut 0 bases from V and 0 bases from J, with 4 bases between. Germline values: CDR1 SGHKS, CDR2 YYEKEE (reference sequence). Regarding the study as a whole: Antigen targets of the expanded peripheral T cells went undetermined.

Sequenced here: CD4+ or CD8+ T cells sorted from blood, sampled in a trial of the OX40 agonist ivuxolimab. The source of this sequence is an adult with an advanced solid tumor such as melanoma, head and neck, liver or kidney cancer. The chain joins TRBV5-5 to TRBJ1-5, with D unclear. CDR3 bases: TGTGCCAGCAGCTTGGAGGTTAGCAATCAGCCCCAGCATTTT. This encodes CASSLEVSNQPQHF.